This TCR beta chain came from a study of patients and donors after allogeneic stem cell transplantation. TCRdb re-called the RT-PCR reads through MiXCR, storing one row per CDR3 protein. The data hold 200,000 to 250,000 distinct CDR3 sequences, with roughly 14% observed a single time. There are 13 residues in the CDR3. The ends were cut back, 2 bases at V and 7 bases at J, with 9 bases in the middle. CDR1 is MNHNS, CDR2 SASEGT, per germline. This clonotype originated in a human donor who was either an allogeneic HSCT recipient or a stem cell or donor lymphocyte infusion donor (not recorded which). It is not recorded whose cells these are; they may come from a transplant donor. The chain employs TRBV6-1 and TRBJ1-5; D is ambiguous. Source material: blood, either unsorted or a sorted T cell fraction (not recorded which). The CDR3 bases are TGTGCCAGCAGTGAATCTGATAGGCAGCCCCAGCATTTT. Translating gives CASSESDRQPQHF.